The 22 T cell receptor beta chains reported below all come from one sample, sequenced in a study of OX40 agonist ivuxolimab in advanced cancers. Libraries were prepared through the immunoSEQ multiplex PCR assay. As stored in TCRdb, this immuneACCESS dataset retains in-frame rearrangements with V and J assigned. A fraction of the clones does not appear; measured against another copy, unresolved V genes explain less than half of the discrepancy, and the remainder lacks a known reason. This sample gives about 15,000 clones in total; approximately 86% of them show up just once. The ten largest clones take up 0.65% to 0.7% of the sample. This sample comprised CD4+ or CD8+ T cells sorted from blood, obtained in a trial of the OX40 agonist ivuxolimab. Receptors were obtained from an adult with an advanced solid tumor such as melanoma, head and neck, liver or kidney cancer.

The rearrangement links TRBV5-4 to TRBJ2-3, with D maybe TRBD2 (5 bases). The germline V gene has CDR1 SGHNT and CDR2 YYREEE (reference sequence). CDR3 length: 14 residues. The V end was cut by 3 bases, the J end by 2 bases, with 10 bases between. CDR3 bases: TGTGCCAGCAGCTCCTCAGCGGACACAGATACGCAGTATTTT. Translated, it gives CASSSSADTDTQYF.

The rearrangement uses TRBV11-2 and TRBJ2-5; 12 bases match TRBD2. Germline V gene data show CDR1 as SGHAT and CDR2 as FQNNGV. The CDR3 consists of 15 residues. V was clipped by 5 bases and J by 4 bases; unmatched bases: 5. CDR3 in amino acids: CASSLAGGLGETQYF. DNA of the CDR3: TGTGCCAGCAGCCTAGCGGGAGGGCTGGGAGAGACCCAGTACTTC.

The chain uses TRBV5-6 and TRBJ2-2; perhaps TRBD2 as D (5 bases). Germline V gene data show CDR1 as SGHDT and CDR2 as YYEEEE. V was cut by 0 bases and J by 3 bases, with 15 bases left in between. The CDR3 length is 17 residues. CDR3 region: CASSLGETRRYTGELFF. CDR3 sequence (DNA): TGTGCCAGCAGCTTGGGGGAGACGAGACGTTACACCGGGGAGCTGTTTTTT.

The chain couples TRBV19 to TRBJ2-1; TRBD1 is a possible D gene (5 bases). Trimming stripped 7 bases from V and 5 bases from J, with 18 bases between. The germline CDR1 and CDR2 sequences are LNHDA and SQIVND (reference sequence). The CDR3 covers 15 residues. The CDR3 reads CASTGHRAVNNEQFF. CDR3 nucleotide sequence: TGTGCCAGTACTGGACATAGGGCAGTAAACAATGAGCAGTTCTTC. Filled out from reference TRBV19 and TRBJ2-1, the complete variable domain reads DGGITQSPKYLFRKEGQNVTLSCEQNLNHDAMYWYRQDPGQGLRLIYYSQIVNDFQKGDIAEGYSVSREKKESFPLTVTSAQKNPTAFYLCASTGHRAVNNEQFFGPGTRLTVL.

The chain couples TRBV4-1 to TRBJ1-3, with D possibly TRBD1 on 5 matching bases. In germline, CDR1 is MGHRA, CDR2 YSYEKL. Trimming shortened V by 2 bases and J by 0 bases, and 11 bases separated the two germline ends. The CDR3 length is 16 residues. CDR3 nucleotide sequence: TGCGCCAGCAGCCAAACGGGGACCCACTCTGGAAACACCATATATTTT. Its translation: CASSQTGTHSGNTIYF.

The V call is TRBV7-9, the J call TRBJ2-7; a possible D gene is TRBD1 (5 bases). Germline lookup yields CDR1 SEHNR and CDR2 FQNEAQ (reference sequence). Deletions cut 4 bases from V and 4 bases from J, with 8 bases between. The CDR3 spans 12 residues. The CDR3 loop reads CASSWAGYEQYF. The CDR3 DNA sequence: TGTGCCAGCAGCTGGGCAGGGTACGAGCAGTACTTC.

This chain's CDR3 is CASSRWRPTSLSGGDQYF. In DNA, the CDR3 is TGCGCCAGCAGCCGATGGCGCCCTACGAGTCTTTCCGGGGGTGACCAGTACTTC. The chain is built from TRBV5-1 and TRBJ2-7; D may be TRBD2 (6 bases). Per germline, CDR1 SGHRS and CDR2 YFSETQ. The CDR3 has 18 residues. Trimming stripped 4 bases from V and 10 bases from J, with 33 bases between.

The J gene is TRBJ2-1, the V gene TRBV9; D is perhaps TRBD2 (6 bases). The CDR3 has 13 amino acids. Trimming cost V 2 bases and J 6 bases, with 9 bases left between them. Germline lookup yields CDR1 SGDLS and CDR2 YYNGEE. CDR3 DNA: TGTGCCAGCAGCGTTCGACTAGTCAATGAGCAGTTCTTC. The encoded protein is CASSVRLVNEQFF.

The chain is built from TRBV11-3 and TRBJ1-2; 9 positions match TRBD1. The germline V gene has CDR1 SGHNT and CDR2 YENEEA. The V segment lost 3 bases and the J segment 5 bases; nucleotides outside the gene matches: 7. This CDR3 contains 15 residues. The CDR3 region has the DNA TGTGCCAGCAGCTTTCCGACAGGGGGTATTTATGGCTACACCTTC. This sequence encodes CASSFPTGGIYGYTF.

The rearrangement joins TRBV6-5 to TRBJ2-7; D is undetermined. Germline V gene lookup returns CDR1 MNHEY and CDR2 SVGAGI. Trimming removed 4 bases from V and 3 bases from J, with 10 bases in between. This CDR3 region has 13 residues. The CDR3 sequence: CASSSAVYYEQYF. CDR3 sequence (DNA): TGTGCCAGCAGTTCGGCAGTGTACTACGAGCAGTACTTC.

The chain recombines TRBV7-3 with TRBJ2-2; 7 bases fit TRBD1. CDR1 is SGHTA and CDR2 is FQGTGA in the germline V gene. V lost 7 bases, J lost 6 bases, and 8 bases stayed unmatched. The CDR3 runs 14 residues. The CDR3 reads CASKPDRAAGELFF. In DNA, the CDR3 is TGTGCCAGCAAGCCAGACAGGGCGGCCGGGGAGCTGTTTTTT.

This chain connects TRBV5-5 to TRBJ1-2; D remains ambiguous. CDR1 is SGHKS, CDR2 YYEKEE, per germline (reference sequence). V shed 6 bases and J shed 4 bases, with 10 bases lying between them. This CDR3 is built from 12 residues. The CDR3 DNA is TGTGCCAGCACCAGTTCCCTCTATGGCTACACCTTC. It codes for CASTSSLYGYTF.

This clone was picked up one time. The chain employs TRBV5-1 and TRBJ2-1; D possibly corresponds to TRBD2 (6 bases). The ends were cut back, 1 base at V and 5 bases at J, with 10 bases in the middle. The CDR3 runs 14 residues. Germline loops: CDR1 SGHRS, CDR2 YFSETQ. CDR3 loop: CASSLWGVDNEQFF. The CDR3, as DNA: TGCGCCAGCAGCTTGTGGGGGGTCGACAATGAGCAGTTCTTC.

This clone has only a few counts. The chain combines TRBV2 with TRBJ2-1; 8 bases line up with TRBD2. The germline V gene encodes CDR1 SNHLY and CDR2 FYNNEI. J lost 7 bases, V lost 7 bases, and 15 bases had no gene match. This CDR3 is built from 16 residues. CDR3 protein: CASTPTGGRARNEQFF. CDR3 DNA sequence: TGTGCCAGCACTCCTACGGGGGGGAGGGCCAGGAATGAGCAGTTCTTC.

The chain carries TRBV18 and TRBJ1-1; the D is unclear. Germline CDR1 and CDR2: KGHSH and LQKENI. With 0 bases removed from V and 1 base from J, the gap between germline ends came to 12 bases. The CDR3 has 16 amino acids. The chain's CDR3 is CASSPPGGFANTEAFF. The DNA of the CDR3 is TGTGCCAGCTCACCACCGGGAGGGTTCGCGAACACTGAAGCTTTCTTT.

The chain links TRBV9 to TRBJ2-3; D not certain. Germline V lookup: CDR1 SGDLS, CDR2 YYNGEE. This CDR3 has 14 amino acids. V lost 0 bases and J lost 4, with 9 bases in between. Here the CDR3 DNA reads TGTGCCAGCAGCGTAGGGTCCCTTCCAGATACGCAGTATTTT. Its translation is CASSVGSLPDTQYF.

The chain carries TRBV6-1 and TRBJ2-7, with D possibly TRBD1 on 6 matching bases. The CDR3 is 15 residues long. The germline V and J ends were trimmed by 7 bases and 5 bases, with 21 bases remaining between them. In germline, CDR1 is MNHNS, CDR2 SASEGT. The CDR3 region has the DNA TGTGCCAGCATCCAGGGGCTCCTCTCGAGAGACGAGCAGTACTTC. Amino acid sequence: CASIQGLLSRDEQYF.

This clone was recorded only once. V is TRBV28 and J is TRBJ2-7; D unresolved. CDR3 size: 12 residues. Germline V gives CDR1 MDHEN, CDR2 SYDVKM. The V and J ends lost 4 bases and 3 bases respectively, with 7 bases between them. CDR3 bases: TGTGCCAGCAGTTATAAAGTCTACGAGCAGTACTTC. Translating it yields CASSYKVYEQYF. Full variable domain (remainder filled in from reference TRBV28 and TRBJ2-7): DVKVTQSSRYLVKRTGEKVFLECVQDMDHENMFWYRQDPGLGLRLIYFSYDVKMKEKGDIPEGYSVSREKKERFSLILESASTNQTSMYLCASSYKVYEQYFGPGTRLTVT.

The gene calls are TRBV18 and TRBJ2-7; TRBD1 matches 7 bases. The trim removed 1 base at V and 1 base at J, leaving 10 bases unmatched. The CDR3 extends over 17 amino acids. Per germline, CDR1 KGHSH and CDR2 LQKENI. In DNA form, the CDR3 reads TGTGCCAGCTCACCACGACAGGGTGGGGGTGGATCCTACGAGCAGTACTTC. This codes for CASSPRQGGGGSYEQYF.

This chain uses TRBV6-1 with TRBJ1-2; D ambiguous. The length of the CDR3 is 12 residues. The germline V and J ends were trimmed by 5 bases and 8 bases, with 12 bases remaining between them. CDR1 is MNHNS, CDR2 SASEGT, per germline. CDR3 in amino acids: CASSQDFRGYTF. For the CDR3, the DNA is TGTGCCAGCAGTCAGGACTTCCGAGGCTACACCTTC.

CDR3 bases: TGTGCCAGCAGTGGAACAGGGGGGGGAGAGACCCAGTACTTC. It encodes CASSGTGGGETQYF. V usage is TRBV2 and J usage is TRBJ2-5; maybe TRBD1 (8 bases). V was pared by 4 bases and J by 4 bases, with 13 bases between. CDR1 and CDR2 from the germline V gene are SNHLY and FYNNEI. This CDR3 region has 14 residues.

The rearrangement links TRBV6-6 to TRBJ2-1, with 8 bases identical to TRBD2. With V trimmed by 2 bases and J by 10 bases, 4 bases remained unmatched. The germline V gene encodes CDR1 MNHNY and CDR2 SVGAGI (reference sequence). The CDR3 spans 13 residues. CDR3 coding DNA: TGTGCCAGCAGTTACGCCGCTAGCGGGGAGCAGTTCTTC. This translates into CASSYAASGEQFF.